The 8 T cell receptor beta chains in this list originate from one sample, sequenced in a study of cytomegalovirus exposure and HLA in healthy donors. Primers for the PCR totalled 60 Vbeta and 13 Jbeta. TCRdb keeps only in-frame clones here, not all; method: immunoSEQ multiplex PCR. The table records around 140,000 clones, over 60% of them present only once. The sample consisted of PBMCs. The receptors shown here come from a female donor in good health and CMV-seropositive.

The chain combines TRBV5-8 with TRBJ2-7; 12 bases map to TRBD1. Germline V gene data show CDR1 as SGHTS and CDR2 as YDEGEE. The length of the CDR3 is 17 residues. The ends lost 0 bases at V and 3 bases at J; junction bases unmatched: 7. The CDR3 here is CASSLDFGTGGNYEQYF. CDR3 in DNA: TGTGCCAGCAGCTTGGATTTTGGGACAGGGGGCAACTACGAGCAGTACTTC.

The rearrangement uses TRBV7-9 and TRBJ1-5; 9 bases line up with TRBD1. The CDR3 sequence is 17 residues long. CDR1 is SEHNR, CDR2 FQNEAQ, per germline (reference sequence). The V segment lost 1 base and the J segment 5 bases; nucleotides outside the gene matches: 9. The CDR3 nucleotides read TGTGCCAGCAGCTTAGGTACGGACAGGGGCACACATCAGCCCCAGCATTTT. Amino acid sequence: CASSLGTDRGTHQPQHF.

This clone turned up a few times. The chain uses TRBV4-1 and TRBJ1-1, with a tentative D call TRBD1 (5 bases). The ends were cut back, 0 bases at V and 5 bases at J, with 13 bases in the middle. The CDR3 runs to 15 residues. CDR1 is MGHRA, CDR2 YSYEKL, per germline. CDR3 in amino acids: CASSQDVAGETEAFF. The CDR3, as DNA: TGCGCCAGCAGCCAAGATGTAGCGGGGGAGACTGAAGCTTTCTTT.

The V call is TRBV7-9, the J call TRBJ1-2; weak D call: TRBD1 (5 bases). V was clipped by 4 bases and J by 7 bases, with 19 bases between them. Germline V gene sequence: CDR1 SEHNR, CDR2 FQNEAQ (reference sequence). The CDR3 has 15 residues. In DNA, the CDR3 is TGTGCCAGCAGCTCGCCCAGCTGGAGGGGAGGTGGCTACACCTTC. This gives the protein CASSSPSWRGGGYTF.

This clone occurred once. One end of the junction varies from germline; a read error may be responsible. The J gene is TRBJ2-7, the V gene TRBV27, with TRBD1 as a possible D gene (6 bases). Germline CDR1 reads MNHEY; CDR2 reads SMNVEV (reference sequence). The CDR3 loop spans 14 amino acids. In DNA, the CDR3 is TGTGCCGGCAGCAGAACAGGGCCCTCCTACGAGCAGTACTTC. It codes for CAGSRTGPSYEQYF.

In DNA form, the CDR3 reads TGTGCCAGCAGCGTAGAGGAGCGGACAGGGGGAAAACTGTTTTTT. It encodes CASSVEERTGGKLFF. The chain is built from TRBV9 and TRBJ1-4, with TRBD1 matching 10 bases. This CDR3 is 15 amino acids long. Trimming at V came to 0 bases and at J to 10 bases, leaving 6 bases not matched to a gene. Germline V gives CDR1 SGDLS, CDR2 YYNGEE.

The chain uses TRBV2 and TRBJ2-5; 11 bases align to TRBD2. The length of the CDR3 is 17 residues. CDR1 SNHLY and CDR2 FYNNEI come from the germline V gene. Trimming removed 7 bases from V and 9 bases from J; junction bases left unmatched: 19. CDR3 nucleotide sequence: TGTGCCAGCAATGGGACTAGCGGATACCCTACCCCATTGGCCCAGTACTTC. This gives the protein CASNGTSGYPTPLAQYF.

This clone was recorded a few times. The chain couples TRBV7-9 to TRBJ2-7; D unclear. V was pared by 1 base and J by 4 bases, with 5 bases between. Germline V lookup: CDR1 SEHNR, CDR2 FQNEAQ (reference sequence). The length of the CDR3 is 12 residues. The CDR3 DNA follows: TGTGCCAGCAGCTTAGGCAGGTACGAGCAGTACTTC. Amino acid sequence: CASSLGRYEQYF.